This entry is about one TCR beta chain. Its recognized antigen is unknown. The sample holds no much larger clone one base away, and base qualities are not on file. The data stem from a study of blood T cell repertoires in COVID-19 (dated by TCRdb to about 2020). With regard to the full study: Samples from collaborators originated in the United States, Italy and Spain and spanned both the acute and convalescent phases of COVID-19. Where available, HLA class I and class II types were obtained from metadata supplied by the sample provider rather than from assay-based typing. The prospective study material was composed of cDNA or gDNA derived from T cells, B-cell-depleted T cells, or PBMCs. The samples were drawn from the first 160 participants of the ongoing ImmuneRACE study and from 1,254 subjects provided by 6 global collaborators. Deeply sampled blood TCRbeta repertoires from subjects exposed to, actively infected with, or recovered from COVID-19 were included in the dataset. A freely available public database, intended as a resource for researchers studying the immune response to SARS-CoV-2, is where the repertoires were released. A de-identified subject ID, COVID-19 status, age in years and sex were almost always included in the sample metadata. General findings and caveats noted by the study authors: The amount of clinical and demographic metadata varied by source and participant and was provided uncurated.

The germline V gene yields MDHEN for CDR1 and SYDVKM for CDR2. V is trimmed back by 5 bases and J by 4 bases, and the junction contains 11 bases that no gene match accounts for. CDR3 length: 17 amino acids, cysteine to phenylalanine. The sequence is cut down to CDR3 DNA, 51 bases in frame from base 1. TCRbeta CDR3 regions were amplified from genomic DNA using the immunoSEQ Assay, a bias-controlled multiplex PCR. The authors' pipeline ran thus. Nucleated cell counts per sample were estimated from amplification of reference gene primers within the assay. To quantify the absolute abundance of each unique TCRbeta CDR3 rearrangement, sequence reads were collapsed and filtered. For each sample, productive Simpson clonality was calculated as the square root of Simpson's diversity index across productive rearrangements. TCRdb took over this immuneACCESS table, retaining in-frame rearrangements with V and J assigned. Such tables are incomplete; in checked studies, under half of the missing clones stem from an unresolved V gene, and the remainder is unexplained. V and J calls and clone size follow that table, whereas D and trimming were derived from the DNA. The sample table lists fewer than 250,000 clones, about 83% of them with a count of one. Of the sample, around 2.1% is held by the ten largest clones.

Enrolling through a virtual design, the prospective study's participants ranged in age from roughly 18 to 89 years and lived across some 23 United States geographic areas. Cohort assignment in the prospective study relied on participant-reported clinical history from a screening survey and a study questionnaire. ImmuneRACE Cohort 3 recovered participants were defined by two consecutive negative NP/OP PCR tests, healthcare professional clearance, or symptom resolution. Mobile phlebotomists in the prospective study collected whole blood, serum and a nasopharyngeal or oropharyngeal swab from every participant. Participants in the prospective study had the option to provide additional blood draws and questionnaires over an approximately 2-month period. Before DNA extraction, blood samples from the prospective study were shipped at room temperature or frozen.

This sequence originates from a woman aged 50 to 60 who had recovered from COVID-19. The specimen was PBMCs or T cells enriched from blood (not recorded which). The V gene is TRBV28 and the J gene is TRBJ1-2, with TRBD1 matching 12 junction bases. The base sequence is TGTGCCAGCAGTGCGCTACTTGGGACAGGGGGCGGCTATGGCTACACCTTC. This is translated as CASSALLGTGGGYGYTF.